One and the same sample provided the 19 T cell receptor beta chains below, sequenced in a study of tumor-infiltrating lymphocytes in primary liver carcinoma. TCR beta cDNA was reverse-transcribed from 400 to 500 ng of total RNA. The reaction used a constant-region primer and ProtoScript II reverse transcriptase. Slightly modified ARM-PCR, run as three nested multiplex PCR rounds, produced the TCR beta libraries. Use of TRBV1-TRBV30 forward primers with a C-beta reverse primer characterized the first two PCR rounds, which lasted approximately 11 cycles each. A single record per CDR3 protein comes from TCRdb applying MiXCR to the multiplex PCR reads. This sample yields under 200,000 distinct CDR3 sequences, of which around 81% are seen a single time; less than 20% belongs to the top ten. Co-extracted RNA and DNA came from approximately 20-30 mg of unsorted bulk tissue. Source material: tumor tissue from primary liver carcinoma. The receptors were sampled from a man aged 40-49 years with primary liver carcinoma and hepatitis B virus infection.

This clonotype was picked up one time. At one boundary the junction diverges from the germline segment, which might be a read error. The CDR3 spells CASSIPCTSGTKNNQYF. The CDR3 bases are TGTGCCAGCAGCATTCCCTGTACTAGCGGGACCAAAAACAATCAGTACTTC. V usage is TRBV11-1 and J usage is TRBJ2-4; 10 nucleotides agree with TRBD2. The germline V gene encodes CDR1 SGHAT and CDR2 FQDESV (reference sequence). The CDR3 runs to 17 residues.

About this clonotype: At one of its ends the junction is not consistent with the germline gene, which may arise from a read error. CDR3 coding DNA: TGTGCCAGCAGTTTTACGGGATTTTCCTACGAGCGGTACTTC. Translating it yields CASSFTGFSYERYF. The chain uses TRBV28 and TRBJ2-7, with D perhaps matching TRBD2 (5 bases). CDR1 and CDR2 (germline): MDHEN, SYDVKM. CDR3 size: 14 residues.

Comments on this clonotype: It is likely a read error, because the conserved phenylalanine at the end of the CDR3 is missing. The rearrangement joins TRBV29-1 to TRBJ1-1; D perhaps matches TRBD1 (5 bases). Germline lookup yields CDR1 SQVTM and CDR2 ANQGSEA. The CDR3 loop spans 15 amino acids. The CDR3 DNA is TGTAGCGTAGGTCCAGAGTGGGGGATGAGGACTGAAGCTTTCTAT. Its protein is CSVGPEWGMRTEAFY.

As for this clonotype: In this CDR3 the conserved last residue, phenylalanine or tryptophan, is missing, so a read error is likely. The rearrangement joins TRBV29-1 to TRBJ2-5, with 11 bases identical to TRBD1. The CDR3 contains 13 residues. In germline, CDR1 is SQVTM, CDR2 ANQGSEA. CDR3: CSVEGTGGETQYL. DNA for the CDR3: TGCAGTGTTGAAGGGACAGGGGGGGAGACCCAGTACTTA.

Concerning this clonotype: At one end, the junction sequence differs from germline, possibly due to a read error. J is TRBJ2-3 and V is TRBV10-2, with 10 bases identical to TRBD2. Germline V gene data show CDR1 as WSHSY and CDR2 as SAAADI. This CDR3 comprises 14 residues. The CDR3 sequence: CASQREGRADTRYF. In DNA form, the CDR3 reads TGCGCCAGTCAGCGGGAGGGCCGGGCAGATACGCGGTATTTT.

Concerning this clonotype: This likely comes from a read error, as the CDR3 has no conserved phenylalanine or tryptophan at its end. It is unclear where the CDR3 begins or ends on the DNA, so no DNA is shown, and the CDR3 is as TCRdb lists it. This chain links TRBV29-1 with TRBJ2-7; no check of the table's D call, TRBD1, against the DNA was made. The CDR3 length is 16 residues, termini included. The germline V gene has CDR1 SQVTM and CDR2 ANQGSEA. The CDR3 reads CNAMTSGTGTPYGQHL.

By share of the sample, this clonotype is medium-sized (0.01 to 0.1%). The chain has TRBV29-1 and TRBJ2-2; D is unclear. Germline assignment: CDR1 SQVTM and CDR2 ANQGSEA. Trimming removed 5 bases at V and 0 bases at J, with 4 bases between. The CDR3 has 12 residues. In nucleotides, the CDR3 is TGCAGCGTTTCAACGAACACCGGGGAGCTGTTTTTT. Protein sequence: CSVSTNTGELFF.

The gene calls are TRBV10-3 and TRBJ2-1, with D maybe TRBD1 (6 bases). This CDR3 region has 15 residues. V was pared by 7 bases and J by 13 bases, with 26 bases between. Germline loops: CDR1 ENHRY, CDR2 SYGVKD. The CDR3 nucleotides are TGTGCCATCAATAACCAGGGACAAGGAGGAGTTGAACAGTTCTTC. This codes for CAINNQGQGGVEQFF.

The chain carries TRBV28 and TRBJ2-5; D assignment may be TRBD1 or TRBD2 (5 bases each). Trimming removed 5 bases from V and 4 bases from J, with 14 bases in between. CDR1 is MDHEN, CDR2 SYDVKM, per germline. The CDR3 extends over 14 amino acids. As DNA, the CDR3 is TGTGCCAGCAGTCGGGACGATGGGCGAGAGACCCAGTACTTC. Amino acid sequence: CASSRDDGRETQYF.

Concerning this clonotype itself: At one end, the junction sequence differs from germline, possibly due to a read error. The chain recombines TRBV28 with TRBJ2-1, with D uncertain. The germline V gene has CDR1 MDHEN and CDR2 SYDVKM. This CDR3 contains 14 residues. DNA for the CDR3: TGTGCCAGCAGTTTACCCCAGGACGGCGTCGGGCAGTTATTC. Amino acids: CASSLPQDGVGQLF.

A word on this clonotype: In this CDR3 the conserved last residue, phenylalanine or tryptophan, is missing, so a read error is likely. The chain couples TRBV4-3 to TRBJ1-2; D is ambiguous. Trimming removed 1 base at V and 8 bases at J, with 11 bases between. The CDR3 sequence is 13 residues long. The V gene's germline CDR1 is LGHNA and CDR2 YSLEER. The CDR3 loop reads CASSQAEGGGYTI. CDR3 DNA: TGCGCCAGCAGCCAAGCTGAGGGAGGAGGCTACACCATC.

To note about this clonotype: One end of the junction varies from germline; a read error may be responsible. The chain employs TRBV11-2 and TRBJ2-5; 12 nucleotides match TRBD2. CDR3 size: 17 residues. Germline V lookup: CDR1 SGHAT, CDR2 FQNNGV. In DNA form, the CDR3 reads TGTGCCAGCAACTTAGGGCTATCTAGCGGGAGGGATGAGACACAGTACTTC. Its protein is CASNLGLSSGRDETQYF.

This clonotype appeared a single time. The CDR3 carries no conserved terminal phenylalanine or tryptophan, so it likely arises from a read error. The chain combines TRBV11-2 with TRBJ2-7, with 10 bases matching TRBD2. The V gene end was trimmed by 3 bases and the J gene end by 2 bases; junction bases not matched to a gene: 19. The CDR3 loop spans 20 amino acids. Germline loops: CDR1 SGHAT, CDR2 FQNNGV. The CDR3 DNA follows: TGTGCCAGCAGCTTGAGGGAGGGGAGGACTAGCGGTCTCAGCCCCTACGAGCAGTACTCC. The encoded protein is CASSLREGRTSGLSPYEQYS.

As regards this clonotype: The germline gene is not matched at one end of the junction; a read error may be the cause. J is TRBJ2-2 and V is TRBV14; 10 nucleotides agree with TRBD2. In germline, CDR1 is SGHDN, CDR2 FVKESK. The CDR3 runs to 16 residues. CDR3 DNA sequence: TGTGCCAGCAGCCAGACTAGCGGGTTAAACACCGGGGAGCTATTTTTT. This sequence encodes CASSQTSGLNTGELFF.

Comment on this clonotype: An end of the junction does not agree with germline; a read error may underlie this. The chain has TRBV6-2 or TRBV6-3 and TRBJ1-1, with a tentative D call TRBD1 (6 bases). Germline V CDR1 and CDR2: MNHEY, SVGEGT. The CDR3 extends over 12 amino acids. The CDR3 here is CASGTRDTEALF. For the CDR3, the DNA is TGTGCCAGCGGGACACGTGACACTGAAGCATTGTTT.

This clonotype was seen a few times. One end of the junction varies from germline; a read error may be responsible. This chain connects TRBV7-6 to TRBJ2-1; D is uncertain. CDR1 SGHVS and CDR2 FNYEAQ come from the germline V gene. The CDR3 consists of 13 residues. The CDR3 sequence is CASSFRLGNEQFF. The DNA of the CDR3 is TGTGCCAGCAGCTTTCGGCTGGGGAATGAACAGTTCTTC.

As concerns this clonotype: Sequence at one end of the junction differs from germline and may be a read error. The CDR3 is CAGSSQGETQFF. In nucleotides, the CDR3 is TGTGCCGGCAGCTCCCAGGGGGAGACCCAGTTCTTC. The V call is TRBV6-5, the J call TRBJ2-5; 7 nucleotides agree with TRBD1. The J call is uncertain, as TRBJ2-1 better fits the DNA end. The CDR3 is made up of 12 amino acids. Germline V gives CDR1 MNHEY, CDR2 SVGAGI.

This clonotype appeared many times. V is TRBV7-9 and J is TRBJ2-7; 9 bases match TRBD2. The CDR3 extends over 14 amino acids. The germline CDR1 and CDR2 sequences are SEHNR and FQNEAQ (reference sequence). After removal of 5 bases from V and 5 bases from J, the junction contained 7 bases not matched to a gene. The CDR3 nucleotides are TGTGCCAGCAGCGATCCTAGCGGGGCGGACGAGCAGTACTTC. It translates to CASSDPSGADEQYF.

In this sample, this clonotype turned up once. Lacking the conserved final phenylalanine or tryptophan, this CDR3 likely reflects a read error. The chain is built from TRBV6-1 and TRBJ2-3, with D unclear. The CDR3 sequence is 13 residues long. Germline CDR1 and CDR2: MNHNS and SASEGT. Trimming pared 10 bases from V and 2 bases from J, leaving 13 bases between. CDR3 region: CAITSGFTDTQYY. The CDR3 DNA follows: TGTGCCATCACATCGGGCTTCACAGATACGCAGTATTAT.